Presented here are 5 T cell receptor beta chains from one specimen sequenced in a study of OX40 agonist ivuxolimab in advanced cancers. Libraries were prepared through the immunoSEQ multiplex PCR assay. In its TCRdb copy, this immuneACCESS table keeps in-frame sequences only and misses some clones. Where compared with another copy, unresolved V genes explain less than half of these, and the others have no known cause. Within this sample are approximately 74,000 clones, with approximately 90% of them counted one time only. The top ten hold around 0.51% of the sample. The sample was CD4+ or CD8+ T cells sorted from blood, taken in a trial of the OX40 agonist ivuxolimab. These receptors originate from an adult with an advanced solid tumor such as melanoma, head and neck, liver or kidney cancer.

This clone was detected a few times. The chain couples TRBV6-5 to TRBJ2-5, with 9 positions matching TRBD1. The germline CDR1 and CDR2 sequences are MNHEY and SVGAGI. The CDR3 contains 16 residues. V dropped 0 bases and J dropped 5; count of bases not matched to a gene: 7. The CDR3 bases are TGTGCCAGCAGTTACTCAGGGACAGGGCCGCGGGAGACCCAGTACTTC. Translated, it gives CASSYSGTGPRETQYF.

The chain recombines TRBV4-2 with TRBJ2-7; no clear D. CDR1 LGHNA and CDR2 YNFKEQ come from the germline V gene. Trimming took 2 bases from V and 5 from J, leaving 16 bases between them. There are 15 residues in the CDR3. The CDR3 coding sequence is TGTGCCAGCAGCCAACCAGACCTCTCAGCACACGAGCAGTACTTC. Translation: CASSQPDLSAHEQYF.

J is TRBJ2-5 and V is TRBV30, with TRBD2 identical over 16 bases. The germline CDR1 and CDR2 sequences are GTSNPN and SVGIG (reference sequence). The CDR3 covers 16 residues. V shed 5 bases, J shed 5 bases, and the junction held 8 bases outside the gene matches. The CDR3 sequence is CAWSPGLAGGGETQYF. CDR3 nucleotides: TGTGCCTGGTCACCGGGACTAGCGGGAGGGGGTGAGACCCAGTACTTC.

The chain employs TRBV18 and TRBJ2-7; 14 nucleotides align to TRBD2. This CDR3 is built from 14 residues. The germline V gene has CDR1 KGHSH and CDR2 LQKENI. The V segment lost 6 bases and the J segment 13 bases; nucleotides outside the gene matches: 11. The CDR3 nucleotides are TGTGCCAGCTCGCCCGGGACTAGCGGGAGTGGAAATTACTTC. Translating it yields CASSPGTSGSGNYF.

The chain is built from TRBV4-3 and TRBJ2-6; maybe TRBD1 (6 bases). The CDR3 has 17 residues. Germline V gene sequence: CDR1 LGHNA, CDR2 YSLEER. Trimming removed 6 bases at V and 0 bases at J, with 15 bases between. CDR3 DNA sequence: TGCGCCAGCAGTCGACAGGCTTACGGCTCTGGGGCCAACGTCCTGACTTTC. Its protein product is CASSRQAYGSGANVLTF.